One and the same sample provided the 15 T cell receptor beta chains below, sequenced in a study of T cells after yellow fever vaccination (dated by TCRdb to about 2019). Library construction relied on 5' RACE. The sample was run on an Illumina HiSeq 2500. TCRdb reanalyzed the raw reads on its own, using fastp at Q25 for trimming and MiXCR for clone calling, and kept in-frame beta chains. Each record represents a unique CDR3 protein, reported with the most common genes and DNA among its rows. This sample lists over 300,000 distinct CDR3 sequences; around 6.8% were detected once. Clones ranked in the top ten supply 15% to 20% of the sample. Explained via the paper, the treatment or condition label denotes: live attenuated yellow fever vaccine strain. The sample here was PBMCs, taken roughly 46 days after the first yellow fever vaccination. The origin of the receptors is a man aged 18 to 35 who received the YFV17D yellow fever vaccine.

The V call is TRBV12-3 or TRBV12-4, the J call TRBJ2-3, with 7 positions matching TRBD1. Trimming cost V 6 bases and J 3 bases; bases outside gene matches: 3. This CDR3 has 13 residues. This CDR3 reads CASRQTGTDTQYF. The CDR3 DNA reads TGTGCCAGCAGACAGACAGGGACAGATACGCAGTATTTT.

This CDR3 reads CATSKERSAGNTEAFF. The CDR3 bases are TGTGCCACCAGCAAGGAGAGGTCGGCCGGGAACACTGAAGCTTTCTTT. The rearrangement uses TRBV15 and TRBJ1-1; unclear D gene. The CDR3 has 16 amino acids. V lost 4 bases to trimming and J lost 1 base, with 16 bases between them. Germline V CDR1 and CDR2: LNHNV, YYDKDF (reference sequence).

This clonotype was recorded a few times. The rearrangement joins TRBV5-4 to TRBJ2-5; TRBD2 agrees at 11 bases. The length of the CDR3 is 19 residues. Looked up from germline, CDR1 is SGHNT and CDR2 is YYREEE (reference sequence). With 1 base clipped from V and 5 bases from J, the junction kept 16 bases outside the gene matches. The CDR3 DNA sequence: TGTGCCAGCAGCTTGTCGGTAGCGGGGGGGAAAGAAGGTCGGGAGACCCAGTACTTC. Encoded protein: CASSLSVAGGKEGRETQYF.

This clonotype was recorded a few times. The chain is built from TRBV6-5 and TRBJ2-2, with 9 bases matching TRBD2. CDR1 and CDR2 from the germline V gene are MNHEY and SVGAGI. Germline trimming cut 0 bases from V and 0 bases from J; bases unmatched to any gene: 8. CDR3 length equals 19 residues. The DNA for the CDR3 is TGTGCCAGCAGTTACTCGAAGCGGGGGGCCCACCCGAACACCGGGGAGCTGTTTTTT. The encoded protein is CASSYSKRGAHPNTGELFF.

Many counts were recorded for this clonotype. V and J are TRBV11-1 and TRBJ2-7, with D perhaps being TRBD1 or TRBD2 (5 bases each). The V end lost 5 bases, the J end lost 4 bases, and 18 bases lay between the germline ends. CDR3 length: 15 amino acids. CDR1 SGHAT and CDR2 FQDESV come from the germline V gene (reference sequence). CDR3 sequence: CASSLSPGRTYEQYV. DNA of the CDR3: TGTGCCAGCAGCCTATCGCCGGGACGGACTTACGAGCAGTACGTC.

The chain combines TRBV6-5 with TRBJ2-1; a weak D match, TRBD1 (6 bases). The CDR3 consists of 14 residues. V was clipped by 0 bases and J by 7 bases, with 10 bases between them. Germline-derived CDR1 and CDR2 are MNHEY and SVGAGI. The CDR3 here is CASSYSPRGNEQFF. CDR3 coding DNA: TGTGCCAGCAGTTACTCGCCCAGGGGTAATGAGCAGTTCTTC.

The chain carries TRBV5-6 and TRBJ2-2, with D perhaps TRBD1 (5 bases). This CDR3 has 16 residues. The germline V and J ends were trimmed by 0 bases and 4 bases, with 13 bases remaining between them. Germline-derived CDR1 and CDR2 are SGHDT and YYEEEE. The chain's CDR3 is CASSLDRTRFTGELFF. For the CDR3, the DNA is TGTGCCAGCAGCTTGGACCGGACAAGGTTCACCGGGGAGCTGTTTTTT.

At least ten counts were recorded for this clonotype. The chain combines TRBV5-1 with TRBJ2-2, with D maybe TRBD1 (6 bases). Trimming stripped 1 base from V and 5 bases from J, with 15 bases between. Germline values: CDR1 SGHRS, CDR2 YFSETQ. The CDR3 runs to 16 residues. DNA of the CDR3: TGCGCCAGCAGCTTGATGACAGGAGAGGGGACCGGGGAGCTGTTTTTT. Protein sequence: CASSLMTGEGTGELFF.

This clonotype has ten or more counts. The V gene is TRBV5-1, the J gene TRBJ2-3; TRBD1 agrees at 8 bases. Germline CDR1 SGHRS, CDR2 YFSETQ. The CDR3 length is 15 residues. V was pared by 4 bases and J by 2 bases, with 6 bases of the junction left unmatched. CDR3 sequence reads: CASSVQGAPTDTQYF. The CDR3 coding sequence is TGCGCCAGCAGCGTCCAGGGGGCCCCCACAGATACGCAGTATTTT.

This clonotype has just a few counts. The chain couples TRBV11-2 to TRBJ1-4; the match to TRBD1 covers 10 bases. Germline V CDR1 and CDR2: SGHAT, FQNNGV. CDR3 length equals 16 residues. The junction had 7 bases not matched to a gene; V was cut back by 3 bases and J by 6 bases. CDR3 nucleotides: TGTGCCAGCAGCTTTCCCCCCGGACAGGGGGATGAAAAACTGTTTTTT. As protein: CASSFPPGQGDEKLFF.

This clonotype was seen a handful of times. The chain carries TRBV4-1 and TRBJ2-7; D uncertain. V lost 0 bases and J lost 7, with 7 bases in between. The CDR3 is made up of 12 amino acids. Per germline, CDR1 MGHRA and CDR2 YSYEKL. The CDR3 reads CASSQDLREQYF. The CDR3, as DNA: TGCGCCAGCAGCCAAGATCTTAGGGAGCAGTACTTC.

This sequence joins TRBV4-3 and TRBJ2-6; possibly TRBD1 for D (6 bases). CDR1 and CDR2 (germline): LGHNA, YSLEER. The CDR3 covers 15 residues. V was clipped by 6 bases and J by 1 base, with 10 bases between them. The CDR3 protein is CASSVTGSGANVLTF. CDR3 DNA: TGCGCCAGCAGTGTTACAGGGTCTGGGGCCAACGTCCTGACTTTC.

This clonotype was seen repeatedly, ten times or more. The V and J genes are TRBV4-1 and TRBJ2-7; no clear D. CDR3 length: 15 residues. Trimming took 0 bases from V and 1 from J, leaving 10 bases between them. The V gene's germline CDR1 is MGHRA and CDR2 YSYEKL. The CDR3, as DNA: TGCGCCAGCAGCCAAGAAAGGGCAGGATCCTACGAGCAGTACGTC. Its protein product is CASSQERAGSYEQYV.

This sequence joins TRBV29-1 and TRBJ1-2, with 10 positions matching TRBD1. The germline CDR1 and CDR2 sequences are SQVTM and ANQGSEA. The CDR3 sequence is 14 residues long. The V segment lost 7 bases and the J segment 8 bases; nucleotides outside the gene matches: 13. CDR3 bases: TGCAGCGCCAGGCCGGGACAGGGGTCTCGCGGCTACACCTTC. Translating gives CSARPGQGSRGYTF. Combining the CDR3 with reference TRBV29-1 and TRBJ1-2 gives the whole variable domain SAVISQKPSRDICQRGTSLTIQCQVDSQVTMMFWYRQQPGQSLTLIATANQGSEATYESGFVIDKFPISRPNLTFSTLTVSNMSPEDSSIYLCSARPGQGSRGYTFGSGTRLTVV.

This chain uses TRBV12-3 or TRBV12-4 with TRBJ2-3; unclear D gene. This CDR3 has 13 residues. V was pared by 5 bases and J by 6 bases, with 12 bases between. The CDR3 here is CASSTFGGDTQYF. CDR3 DNA: TGTGCCAGCAGTACCTTTGGTGGCGATACGCAGTATTTT.